These 20 T cell receptor beta chains came from one sample sequenced in a study of human T cells and chemical hapten exposure. Time point: patch test 1, 2 weeks after DPC sensitization. Treatment of the sample: therapeutic diphenylcyclopropenone sensitization with weekly scalp DPC. TCRdb re-called the RACE reads with MiXCR, one entry per CDR3 protein. The profile shows some 380,000 distinct CDR3 sequences, about 4.4% of them singletons. The specimen comprised whole blood, sampled in connection with sensitization to the hapten diphenylcyclopropenone (DPC). Receptor source: a woman between 45 and 65 years old with alopecia areata. Some clones in this sample may be carry-over from other donors' samples.

This clonotype was recorded at least ten times. This chain connects TRBV12-3 or TRBV12-4 to TRBJ1-2; possibly TRBD1 for D (5 bases). V was trimmed by 5 bases and J by 2 bases, leaving 15 bases between them. The CDR3 runs 15 residues. CDR3 sequence reads: CASSAPGTGNYGYTF. CDR3 coding DNA: TGTGCCAGCAGTGCCCCTGGGACCGGGAACTATGGCTACACCTTC.

This clonotype occurred many times. The chain carries TRBV20-1 and TRBJ2-3; D gene uncertain. Germline CDR1 and CDR2: DFQATT and SNEGSKA (reference sequence). The CDR3 has 15 residues. Trimming took off 0 bases at V and 3 bases at J, with 13 bases between the two ends. CDR3 protein: CSARDGSLGTDTQYF. CDR3 DNA: TGCAGTGCTAGAGATGGATCTCTAGGAACAGATACGCAGTATTTT.

At least ten counts were recorded for this clonotype. This chain joins TRBV9 and TRBJ2-6; a possible D gene is TRBD1 (5 bases). The germline gives CDR1 SGDLS, CDR2 YYNGEE. Trimming removed 2 bases at V and 0 bases at J, with 15 bases between. The CDR3 runs 18 residues. In DNA form, the CDR3 reads TGTGCCAGCAGCGTGCTCGACAGCGTCCCCTCTGGGGCCAACGTCCTGACTTTC. It translates to CASSVLDSVPSGANVLTF.

This clonotype was counted only a few times. The chain couples TRBV15 to TRBJ1-2; possibly TRBD1 for D (6 bases). Germline CDR1 and CDR2: LNHNV and YYDKDF (reference sequence). The V and J ends lost 0 bases and 7 bases respectively, with 12 bases between them. This CDR3 is built from 14 residues. CDR3 coding DNA: TGTGCCACCAGCAGAGATAACGGGGGCGGTGGCTACACCTTC. Protein product: CATSRDNGGGGYTF.

This clonotype was detected ten times or more. V gene TRBV6-1 combines with J gene TRBJ1-5; tentative D call: TRBD1 (5 bases). Germline V CDR1 and CDR2: MNHNS, SASEGT. This CDR3 is built from 15 residues. Trimming removed 4 bases at V and 0 bases at J, with 10 bases between. The CDR3 here is CASSGGLNSNQPQHF. CDR3 bases: TGTGCCAGCAGTGGGGGCCTTAATAGCAATCAGCCCCAGCATTTT.

This clonotype was detected many times. J is TRBJ2-2 and V is TRBV28, with 9 bases matching TRBD1. This CDR3 region has 16 residues. The germline V gene encodes CDR1 MDHEN and CDR2 SYDVKM. Trimming took 6 bases from V and 3 from J; bases not matched to a gene: 8. The DNA for the CDR3 is TGTGCCAGCAGAGAGGGACAGGGAGGTTACACCGGGGAGCTGTTTTTT. Encoded protein: CASREGQGGYTGELFF. Together with reference TRBV28 and TRBJ2-2, the CDR3 gives the full variable domain: DVKVTQSSRYLVKRTGEKVFLECVQDMDHENMFWYRQDPGLGLRLIYFSYDVKMKEKGDIPEGYSVSREKKERFSLILESASTNQTSMYLCASREGQGGYTGELFFGEGSRLTVL.

About this clonotype itself: A much larger clone is a single base away; this may be a read error. The V gene is TRBV29-1, the J gene TRBJ1-1, with a weak D call TRBD1 (6 bases). This CDR3 region has 13 residues. CDR1 and CDR2 from the germline V gene are SQVTM and ANQGSEA. The CDR3 DNA reads TGCAGCGTTGAACGAGGGACAAGGATTGAAGCTTCCTTT. Translating gives CSVERGTRIEASF.

Ten or more counts support this clonotype. The chain links TRBV29-1 to TRBJ2-5, with TRBD2 matching over 7 bases. Germline lookup yields CDR1 SQVTM and CDR2 ANQGSEA. The CDR3 is 15 amino acids. The ends lost 5 bases at V and 5 bases at J; junction bases unmatched: 14. CDR3 bases: TGCAGCGTTTCGGTTGTCGGGGGAGGGAAGGAGACCCAGTACTTC. Residues: CSVSVVGGGKETQYF.

This clonotype was seen repeatedly, ten times or more. The chain links TRBV25-1 to TRBJ2-5, with D perhaps TRBD1 (7 bases). This CDR3 spans 14 amino acids. CDR1 and CDR2 (germline): MGHDK, SYGVNS. Between the trimmed V and J ends, which lost 3 bases and 4 bases, there was a span of 12 bases. The CDR3 protein is CASSDRGVGETQYF. CDR3 DNA: TGTGCCAGCAGTGACAGGGGGGTCGGAGAGACCCAGTACTTC.

The chain couples TRBV18 to TRBJ2-7; 7 bases fit TRBD2. Losses at the gene ends were 2 bases for V and 7 bases for J; bases not matched to a gene: 11. The CDR3 totals 15 residues. Germline CDR1 reads KGHSH; CDR2 reads LQKENI. CDR3 amino acids: CASSPMAGAPGEQYF. CDR3 DNA sequence: TGTGCCAGCTCACCAATGGCGGGAGCCCCCGGGGAGCAGTACTTC. Using reference TRBV18 and TRBJ2-7 for the parts outside the CDR3, the full variable domain is NAGVMQNPRHLVRRRGQEARLRCSPMKGHSHVYWYRQLPEEGLKFMVYLQKENIIDESGMPKERFSAEFPKEGPSILRIQQVVRGDSAAYFCASSPMAGAPGEQYFGPGTRLTVT.

The chain recombines TRBV7-6 with TRBJ1-4, with no clear D. Germline-derived CDR1 and CDR2 are SGHVS and FNYEAQ. V was shortened by 1 base and J by 5 bases, with 11 bases between the two germline ends. CDR3 length: 15 residues. CDR3 bases: TGTGCCAGCAGCTTAGTCGCGGCACTGAATGAAAAACTGTTTTTT. Its translation: CASSLVAALNEKLFF.

This clonotype was found many times. The gene calls are TRBV9 and TRBJ2-7, with D perhaps TRBD1 or TRBD2 (6 bases each). CDR3 size: 12 residues. Trimming removed 7 bases at V and 3 bases at J, with 11 bases between. Germline V gene lookup returns CDR1 SGDLS and CDR2 YYNGEE. The CDR3 region is CASGRTDYEQYF. The CDR3 DNA reads TGTGCCAGCGGGAGGACAGACTACGAGCAGTACTTC.

This clonotype has at least ten counts. The chain has TRBV7-2 and TRBJ1-2; 9 bases are shared with TRBD1. Germline CDR1 and CDR2: SGHTA and FQGNSA. This CDR3 is built from 14 residues. V lost 2 bases and J lost 6; bases outside the gene matches: 4. This CDR3 reads CASSLLTGGHGYTF. CDR3 DNA sequence: TGTGCCAGCAGCTTACTCACAGGGGGCCATGGCTACACCTTC.

For the CDR3, the DNA is TGCAGTGCTGATACAGGGGGCAGCTACGAGCAGTACTTC. Its translation is CSADTGGSYEQYF. This chain links TRBV20-1 with TRBJ2-7; 9 nucleotides line up with TRBD1. Germline V gene sequence: CDR1 DFQATT, CDR2 SNEGSKA (reference sequence). This CDR3 has 13 residues. V dropped 5 bases and J dropped 3; count of bases not matched to a gene: 5.

There are many counts of this clonotype. One junction end disagrees with the germline gene, perhaps due to a read error. This chain links TRBV2 with TRBJ2-1; TRBD2 is a possible D gene (6 bases). Germline-derived CDR1 and CDR2 are SNHLY and FYNNEI. The CDR3 is made up of 14 amino acids. The CDR3 region is CASTPDGGANEQFF. CDR3 nucleotide sequence: TGTGCGAGCACCCCCGACGGGGGTGCCAATGAGCAGTTCTTC.

This clonotype occurred many times. This sequence joins TRBV6-5 and TRBJ2-1, with TRBD2 identical over 12 bases. CDR3 length equals 14 residues. J was trimmed by 8 bases and V by 6 bases; bases with no gene match: 5. CDR1 and CDR2 (germline): MNHEY, SVGAGI. CDR3 sequence reads: CASRQTSGSDEQFF. Here the CDR3 DNA reads TGTGCCAGCAGGCAGACTAGCGGGAGTGATGAGCAGTTCTTC.

In its sample, this clonotype was seen many times. V is TRBV15 and J is TRBJ1-5, with 7 bases lining up with TRBD1. With V trimmed by 5 bases and J by 7 bases, 11 bases remained unmatched. From germline, CDR1 is LNHNV and CDR2 YYDKDF (reference sequence). This CDR3 region has 15 residues. CDR3 amino acids: CATSVGRGSSQPQHF. CDR3 DNA: TGTGCCACCAGCGTCGGCAGGGGGAGCAGCCAGCCCCAGCATTTT.

Only a few counts were recorded for this clonotype. The chain has TRBV6-2 or TRBV6-3 and TRBJ1-1; 11 positions agree with TRBD1. Trimming removed 6 bases from V and 5 bases from J; junction bases left unmatched: 5. The CDR3 has 14 residues. Germline CDR1 MNHEY, CDR2 SVGEGT. CDR3 in DNA: TGTGCCAGCAGCGACGGGGACAGGGGGACTGAAGCTTTCTTT. It codes for CASSDGDRGTEAFF.

The rearrangement uses TRBV5-1 and TRBJ1-1; weak D call: TRBD1 (6 bases). CDR1 SGHRS and CDR2 YFSETQ come from the germline V gene. This CDR3 is built from 13 residues. V was clipped by 5 bases and J by 6 bases, with 14 bases between them. CDR3 sequence reads: CASSYRERAEAFF. DNA for the CDR3: TGCGCCAGCAGTTACAGGGAGAGAGCTGAAGCTTTCTTT.

Worth noting for this clonotype: A much larger clone sits a single nucleotide away, making a read error possible. This chain links TRBV5-4 with TRBJ1-1; 8 nucleotides match TRBD1. The CDR3 is 16 residues long. Germline V CDR1 and CDR2: SGHNT, YYREEE (reference sequence). DNA for the CDR3: TGTACCAGCAGCTCGTGGGGACAGGAGAAGCACACTGAAGCTTTCTTT. It yields the protein CTSSSWGQEKHTEAFF.